This T cell receptor (beta chain) was obtained from a study of blood T cells in healthy people across ages. The use of a sample-barcoded 5' primer and a J-beta primer mix characterized a second PCR of about 7 to 12 cycles. MiXCR, run by TCRdb on the 5' RACE reads, gives a single entry per CDR3 protein. The sample includes hundreds of thousands of distinct CDR3 sequences, around 21% of them seen just once. This CDR3 is 17 amino acids long. CDR1 LGHNA and CDR2 YSLEER come from the germline V gene. J lost 5 bases, V lost 0 bases, and 10 bases had no gene match. The chain has TRBV4-3 and TRBJ2-5, with 9 bases matching TRBD2. Sequences were obtained from blood. The sequence came from a man in his sixties or seventies in good health. CDR3 amino acids: CASSQDRSSGSLETQYF. CDR3 bases: TGCGCCAGCAGCCAAGATCGAAGTAGCGGGAGTCTTGAGACCCAGTACTTC.